Listed below are T cell receptor beta chains from one sample, sequenced in a study of T cells in Graves' hyperthyroidism and ophthalmopathy. TCRdb re-analysed the multiplex PCR reads in MiXCR, keeping a single row per CDR3 protein. In the table there are about 840,000 distinct CDR3 sequences, about two fifths of which are singletons. Sequenced material: blood. Receptors originate from a man in his late teens or twenties with Graves' hyperthyroidism. Each CDR3 is given with its conserved first and last residue. D genes are given only for firm matches. Part of the rows lack a size; the others show once, few, many or a class for expanded clones.

CDR3: CASSGGSGANVLTF
DNA: TGTGCCAGCAGCGGGGGATCTGGGGCCAACGTCCTGACTTTC
J: TRBJ2-6
size: many
V: TRBV9
D: -

CDR3: CASSLGGAYSNQPQHF
DNA: TGTGCCAGCAGCTTGGGAGGGGCCTATAGCAATCAGCCCCAGCATTTT
J: TRBJ1-5
size: few
V: TRBV5-8
D: -

CDR3: CASSQDNLETQYF
DNA: TGTGCCAGCAGCCAAGATAACCTTGAGACCCAGTACTTC
J: TRBJ2-5
size: -
V: TRBV6-5
D: -

CDR3: CAISDGTIATNEKLFF
DNA: TGTGCCATCAGTGACGGGACGATTGCAACTAATGAAAAACTGTTTTTT
J: TRBJ1-4
size: -
V: TRBV10-3
D: -

CDR3: CASASSGANVLTF
DNA: TGTGCCAGCGCGAGCTCTGGGGCCAACGTCCTGACTTTC
J: TRBJ2-6
size: many
V: TRBV2
D: -

CDR3: CASVEAGTEAFF
DNA: TGTGCCAGCGTTGAGGCGGGAACTGAAGCTTTCTTT
J: TRBJ1-1
size: -
V: TRBV25-1
D: -

CDR3: CASSSRDSETQYF
DNA: TGTGCCAGCAGTTCCCGGGACTCTGAGACCCAGTACTTC
J: TRBJ2-5
size: -
V: TRBV6-5
D: -

CDR3: CASRALGTGPETQYF
DNA: TGTGCCAGCAGAGCCCTCGGGACAGGACCAGAGACCCAGTACTTC
J: TRBJ2-5
size: few
V: TRBV7-2
D: TRBD1

CDR3: CSARVGTTKETQYF
DNA: TGCAGTGCTAGAGTGGGCACGACGAAAGAGACCCAGTACTTC
J: TRBJ2-5
size: -
V: TRBV20-1
D: -

CDR3: CASNQEVGQVYEQYF
DNA: TGTGCCAGCAACCAGGAGGTGGGACAAGTCTACGAGCAGTACTTC
J: TRBJ2-7
size: few
V: TRBV5-5
D: -

CDR3: CASSYLRSWGTEAFF
DNA: TGTGCCAGCAGTTACCTCCGATCTTGGGGCACTGAAGCCTTCTTT
J: TRBJ1-1
size: -
V: TRBV6-2/TRBV6-3
D: -

CDR3: CSAGEGETLFF
DNA: TGCAGCGCAGGGGAGGGGGAAACCCTCTTTTTT
J: TRBJ1-4
size: -
V: TRBV29-1
D: -

CDR3: CASSLGLVPYEQYF
DNA: TGTGCCAGCAGCTTAGGCCTAGTTCCCTACGAGCAGTACTTC
J: TRBJ2-7
size: many
V: TRBV7-2
D: -

CDR3: CASSPEPQETQYF
DNA: TGCGCCAGCAGCCCCGAGCCCCAAGAGACCCAGTACTTC
J: TRBJ2-5
size: -
V: TRBV5-1
D: -

CDR3: CATSTPLGASASYEQYF
DNA: TGTGCCACCAGCACTCCCCTCGGGGCTAGCGCTTCCTACGAGCAGTACTTC
J: TRBJ2-7
size: many
V: TRBV15
D: -

CDR3: CSVDRGHEQFF
DNA: TGCAGCGTTGACAGGGGTCATGAGCAGTTCTTC
J: TRBJ2-1
size: -
V: TRBV29-1
D: -

CDR3: CASSFPREEKLFF
DNA: TGTGCCAGCAGCTTTCCCCGTGAGGAAAAACTGTTTTTT
J: TRBJ1-4
size: few
V: TRBV5-4
D: -

CDR3: CASSLAGTDDLYGYTF
DNA: TGCGCCAGCAGCTTGGCAGGGACGGATGACCTCTATGGCTACACCTTC
J: TRBJ1-2
size: -
V: TRBV5-1
D: -

CDR3: CASTGQLNGYTF
DNA: TGTGCCTCGACGGGACAGTTGAATGGCTACACCTTC
J: TRBJ1-2
size: -
V: TRBV10-3
D: TRBD1

CDR3: CASRATGGQGEKLFF
DNA: TGTGCCAGCAGGGCGACAGGGGGCCAGGGTGAAAAACTGTTTTTT
J: TRBJ1-4
size: many
V: TRBV2
D: TRBD1

CDR3: CASSTGTAYEHF
DNA: TGTGCCAGTAGTACCGGGACAGCCTACGAGCATTTT
J: TRBJ1-5
size: -
V: TRBV19
D: TRBD1

CDR3: CASQQGVSYEQYF
DNA: TGTGCCAGCCAACAGGGGGTGTCGTACGAGCAGTACTTC
J: TRBJ2-7
size: many
V: TRBV7-8
D: TRBD1

CDR3: CAISAEGANVLTF
DNA: TGTGCCATCAGTGCGGAGGGGGCCAACGTCCTGACTTTC
J: TRBJ2-6
size: -
V: TRBV10-3
D: -

CDR3: CASSLARGSFFSYEQYF
DNA: TGTGCCAGCAGCTTAGCACGAGGGTCTTTTTTTTCATACGAGCAGTACTTC
J: TRBJ2-7
size: once
V: TRBV7-2
D: -